Listed below are T cell receptor beta chains from one sample, sequenced in a study of T cell responses to AZD1222 COVID-19 vaccine. The repertoire was sequenced with immunoSEQ multiplex PCR; TCRdb's copy has only in-frame clones and lacks some. Among roughly 120,000 clones listed, 70% to 90% were seen once. Sequenced here: peripheral blood, sampled on day 0 of AZD1222 vaccination. Receptors originate from an adult in good health. CDR3s include the opening cysteine and the closing phenylalanine or tryptophan. Fields, in order: D gene, V gene, clone size, J gene, CDR3 protein, CDR3 DNA. D genes are given only for firm matches. Where a row states a size, it is once, few, many or the class of an expanded clone; other rows omit it.

D gene: -
V gene: TRBV6-2/TRBV6-3
clone size: -
J gene: TRBJ1-5
CDR3 protein: CASSYYRINSNQPQHF
CDR3 DNA: TGTGCCAGCAGTTACTACCGGATCAATAGCAATCAGCCCCAGCATTTT

D gene: -
V gene: TRBV20-1
clone size: -
J gene: TRBJ1-6
CDR3 protein: CSASWQGWDSPLHF
CDR3 DNA: TGCAGTGCTAGTTGGCAGGGGTGGGATTCACCCCTCCACTTT

D gene: -
V gene: TRBV2
clone size: once
J gene: TRBJ1-1
CDR3 protein: CASSVRQANTEAFF
CDR3 DNA: TGTGCCAGCAGTGTTCGCCAGGCTAATACTGAAGCTTTCTTT

D gene: TRBD1
V gene: TRBV15
clone size: -
J gene: TRBJ2-3
CDR3 protein: CATSGRGRDTQYF
CDR3 DNA: TGTGCCACCAGCGGTAGGGGGCGGGATACGCAGTATTTT

D gene: TRBD1
V gene: TRBV29-1
clone size: -
J gene: TRBJ1-1
CDR3 protein: CSVVRGQGTEAFF
CDR3 DNA: TGCAGCGTTGTGAGGGGGCAGGGCACTGAAGCTTTCTTT

D gene: -
V gene: TRBV7-9
clone size: -
J gene: TRBJ1-1
CDR3 protein: CASSLAGLNTEAFF
CDR3 DNA: TGTGCCAGCAGCTTAGCCGGGCTGAACACTGAAGCTTTCTTT

D gene: TRBD1
V gene: TRBV6-6
clone size: -
J gene: TRBJ2-5
CDR3 protein: CAIGTGREETQYF
CDR3 DNA: TGTGCCATAGGGACAGGCAGGGAAGAGACCCAGTACTTC

D gene: TRBD1
V gene: TRBV3-1/TRBV3-2
clone size: few
J gene: TRBJ1-2
CDR3 protein: CASSLNLQGIYGYTF
CDR3 DNA: TGTGCCAGCAGCCTCAATCTACAGGGGATATATGGCTACACCTTC

D gene: -
V gene: TRBV15
clone size: -
J gene: TRBJ1-1
CDR3 protein: CATSRVAGREAFF
CDR3 DNA: TGTGCCACCAGCAGAGTGGCAGGCAGGGAAGCTTTCTTT

D gene: -
V gene: TRBV4-2
clone size: -
J gene: TRBJ1-5
CDR3 protein: CASSQDRAGDDQPQHF
CDR3 DNA: TGTGCCAGCAGCCAAGATCGAGCAGGCGACGATCAGCCCCAGCATTTT

D gene: -
V gene: TRBV6-2/TRBV6-3
clone size: -
J gene: TRBJ2-2
CDR3 protein: CASSYSMGGELFF
CDR3 DNA: TGTGCCAGCAGTTACTCAATGGGCGGGGAGCTGTTTTTT

D gene: -
V gene: TRBV7-3
clone size: -
J gene: TRBJ2-1
CDR3 protein: CASSLKGYRYNEQFF
CDR3 DNA: TGTGCCAGCAGCTTAAAGGGGTATCGGTACAATGAGCAGTTCTTC

D gene: TRBD1
V gene: TRBV2
clone size: -
J gene: TRBJ1-4
CDR3 protein: CASTPGQGFEKLFF
CDR3 DNA: TGTGCCAGCACCCCGGGACAGGGCTTTGAAAAACTGTTTTTT

D gene: -
V gene: TRBV29-1
clone size: -
J gene: TRBJ1-4
CDR3 protein: CSVSTGHAGEKLFF
CDR3 DNA: TGCAGCGTCAGCACTGGACACGCCGGGGAAAAACTGTTTTTT

D gene: -
V gene: TRBV11-3
clone size: -
J gene: TRBJ1-2
CDR3 protein: CASSFEGRGLDYGYTF
CDR3 DNA: TGTGCCAGCAGCTTCGAGGGTCGGGGGCTAGACTATGGCTACACCTTC

D gene: -
V gene: TRBV24-1
clone size: -
J gene: TRBJ2-2
CDR3 protein: CATSDTAGANTGELFF
CDR3 DNA: TGTGCCACCAGTGATACAGCAGGGGCCAACACCGGGGAGCTGTTTTTT

D gene: TRBD2
V gene: TRBV5-1
clone size: -
J gene: TRBJ2-1
CDR3 protein: CASSFTSGRTHNEQFF
CDR3 DNA: TGCGCCAGCAGCTTTACTAGCGGGAGAACTCACAATGAGCAGTTCTTC

D gene: TRBD2
V gene: TRBV7-2
clone size: -
J gene: TRBJ2-2
CDR3 protein: CASSLGDYLTGELFF
CDR3 DNA: TGTGCCAGCAGCTTAGGGGACTATCTTACCGGGGAGCTGTTTTTT

D gene: -
V gene: TRBV7-8
clone size: few
J gene: TRBJ1-6
CDR3 protein: CASSLSGRRGSSYNSPLHF
CDR3 DNA: TGTGCCAGCAGCTTATCTGGGCGTCGGGGTAGCTCCTATAATTCACCCCTCCACTTT

D gene: -
V gene: TRBV12-3/TRBV12-4
clone size: -
J gene: TRBJ1-1
CDR3 protein: CASSFSANTEAFF
CDR3 DNA: TGTGCCAGCAGTTTCTCCGCGAACACTGAAGCTTTCTTT

D gene: TRBD1
V gene: TRBV9
clone size: -
J gene: TRBJ1-1
CDR3 protein: CASSLGDRGNTEAFF
CDR3 DNA: TGTGCCAGCAGCCTCGGGGACAGGGGCAACACTGAAGCTTTCTTT

D gene: TRBD1
V gene: TRBV15
clone size: once
J gene: TRBJ1-1
CDR3 protein: CATSRDQGGTEAFF
CDR3 DNA: TGTGCCACCAGCAGAGATCAGGGGGGGACTGAAGCTTTCTTT

D gene: -
V gene: TRBV3-1/TRBV3-2
clone size: -
J gene: TRBJ1-4
CDR3 protein: CASSQASGKLFF
CDR3 DNA: TGTGCCAGCAGCCAAGCCTCGGGGAAACTGTTTTTT

D gene: -
V gene: TRBV29-1
clone size: many
J gene: TRBJ1-2
CDR3 protein: CSVDPGRGNGYTF
CDR3 DNA: TGCAGCGTTGATCCGGGCCGGGGCAATGGCTACACCTTC

D gene: -
V gene: TRBV25-1
clone size: -
J gene: TRBJ1-1
CDR3 protein: CASSAQWSQQAFF
CDR3 DNA: TGTGCCAGCAGTGCCCAATGGTCACAACAGGCTTTCTTT

D gene: -
V gene: TRBV28
clone size: -
J gene: TRBJ2-5
CDR3 protein: CASSSSKSPGSWETQYF
CDR3 DNA: TGTGCCAGCAGTTCCTCCAAATCGCCCGGGAGCTGGGAGACCCAGTACTTC

D gene: -
V gene: TRBV3-1/TRBV3-2
clone size: -
J gene: TRBJ1-5
CDR3 protein: CASSQDRADSNQPQHF
CDR3 DNA: TGTGCCAGCAGCCAAGATCGGGCAGATAGCAATCAGCCCCAGCATTTT

D gene: TRBD2
V gene: TRBV5-1
clone size: -
J gene: TRBJ2-3
CDR3 protein: CASSLGGGRRTDTQYF
CDR3 DNA: TGCGCCAGCAGCTTGGGCGGGGGGAGACGCACAGATACGCAGTATTTT

D gene: -
V gene: TRBV10-3
clone size: once
J gene: TRBJ1-3
CDR3 protein: CAISESGSSGNTIYF
CDR3 DNA: TGTGCCATCAGTGAGTCCGGCAGCTCTGGAAACACCATATATTTT

D gene: TRBD1
V gene: TRBV5-4
clone size: -
J gene: TRBJ1-4
CDR3 protein: CASSLTGARRSELFF
CDR3 DNA: TGTGCCAGCAGTCTAACAGGGGCCCGCCGGTCGGAACTGTTTTTT